This entry describes one T cell receptor (beta chain). The source of the sample is a study of control samples from healthy donors and cancer patients. The repertoire was sequenced with immunoSEQ multiplex PCR; TCRdb's copy has only in-frame clones and lacks some. The sample holds 190,000 or so clones, roughly 93% seen once. CDR1 and CDR2 from the germline V gene are SGHRS and YFSETQ. CDR3 length: 16 residues. Losses at the gene ends were 0 bases for V and 2 bases for J; bases not matched to a gene: 2. Input material: blood. The clonotype originates from a man between 18 and 29 years old in good health. The chain is built from TRBV5-1 and TRBJ2-1; 10 nucleotides match TRBD1. This CDR3 is CASSLGGTGAYNEQFF. The CDR3 DNA follows: TGCGCCAGCAGCTTGGGCGGGACAGGGGCCTACAATGAGCAGTTCTTC.